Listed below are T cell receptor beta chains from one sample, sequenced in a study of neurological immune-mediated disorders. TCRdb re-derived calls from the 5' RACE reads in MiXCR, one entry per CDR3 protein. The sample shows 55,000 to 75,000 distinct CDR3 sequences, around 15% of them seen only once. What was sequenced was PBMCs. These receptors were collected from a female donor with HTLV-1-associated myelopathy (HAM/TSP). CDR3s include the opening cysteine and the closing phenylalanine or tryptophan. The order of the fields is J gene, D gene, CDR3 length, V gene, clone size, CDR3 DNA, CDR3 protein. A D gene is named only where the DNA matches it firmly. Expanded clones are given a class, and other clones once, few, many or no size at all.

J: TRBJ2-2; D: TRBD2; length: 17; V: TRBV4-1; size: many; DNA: TGCGCCAGCAGCCAAGTTCTCGCGGGGGGGCCCACCGGGGAGCTGTTTTTT; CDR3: CASSQVLAGGPTGELFF
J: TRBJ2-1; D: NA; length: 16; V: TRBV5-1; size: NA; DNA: TGCGCCAGCAGCTTGGCCGTTGGGGGGGCCGACAATGAGCAGTTCTTC; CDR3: CASSLAVGGADNEQFF
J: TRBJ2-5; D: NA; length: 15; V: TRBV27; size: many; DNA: TGTGCCAGCAGTTTATTTAGAGGGCCCCAAGAGACCCAGTACTTC; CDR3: CASSLFRGPQETQYF
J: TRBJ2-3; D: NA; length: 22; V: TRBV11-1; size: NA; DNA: NA; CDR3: CASSFYICSARESFRSTDTQYF
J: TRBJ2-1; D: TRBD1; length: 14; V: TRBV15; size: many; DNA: TGTGCCACCAGCGAAGGGGGCAGGGTCCACCCGACGTTCTTC; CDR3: CATSEGGRVHPTFF
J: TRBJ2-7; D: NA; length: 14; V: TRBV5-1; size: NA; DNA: TGCGCCAGCAGCGCCCGGGCCAGGGGGGTCGAGCAGTACTTC; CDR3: CASSARARGVEQYF
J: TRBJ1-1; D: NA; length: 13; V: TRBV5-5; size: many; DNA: TGTGCCAGCAGCCCGAGTAGGGGTACTGAAGCTTTCTTT; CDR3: CASSPSRGTEAFF
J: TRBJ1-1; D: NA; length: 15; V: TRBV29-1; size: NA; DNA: TGCAGCGTTGCTATACCGGTAACATTTCGCACTGAAGCTTTCTTT; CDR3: CSVAIPVTFRTEAFF
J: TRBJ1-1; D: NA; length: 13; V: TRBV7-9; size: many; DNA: TGTGCCAGCAGCCGGGGGTTTGAAAATAAAGCTTTCTTT; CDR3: CASSRGFENKAFF
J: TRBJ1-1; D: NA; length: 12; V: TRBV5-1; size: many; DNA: TGCGCCAGCAGCCCGTGGGGGAATGAAGCTTTCTTT; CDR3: CASSPWGNEAFF
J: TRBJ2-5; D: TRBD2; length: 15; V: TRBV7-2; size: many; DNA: TGTGCCAGCAGCTTACTAGCGGGGGAGTTAGAGACCCAGTACTTC; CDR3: CASSLLAGELETQYF
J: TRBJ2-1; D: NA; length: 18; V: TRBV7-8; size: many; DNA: TGTGCCAGCAGCTCGTCGGACAGGGGGCGGCTAGCGGGGGGGAGGCAGTTCTTC; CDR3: CASSSSDRGRLAGGRQFF
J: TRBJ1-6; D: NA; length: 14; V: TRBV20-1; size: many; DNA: TGCAGTGCTAGCCCTCAGGGTCTAAATTCACCCCTCCACTTT; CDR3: CSASPQGLNSPLHF
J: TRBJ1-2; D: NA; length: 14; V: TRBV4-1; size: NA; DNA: TGCGCCAGCAGCCAAGTGTTCGGGACCTATGGCTACACCTTC; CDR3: CASSQVFGTYGYTF
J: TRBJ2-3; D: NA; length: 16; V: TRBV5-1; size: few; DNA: TGCGCCAGCAGCTTGGCCGTCCTTGGGGCCCCAGATACGCAGTATTTT; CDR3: CASSLAVLGAPDTQYF
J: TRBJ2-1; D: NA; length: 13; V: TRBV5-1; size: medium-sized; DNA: TGCGCCAGCAGCATTTCACGGGACAATGAGCAGTTCTTC; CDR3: CASSISRDNEQFF
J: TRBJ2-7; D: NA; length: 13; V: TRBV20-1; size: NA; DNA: TGCAGTGCTATCGCGAGAGGGAATTCCCGGCAGTACTTC; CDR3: CSAIARGNSRQYF
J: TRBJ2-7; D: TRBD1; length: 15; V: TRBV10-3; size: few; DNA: TGTGCCATCAGTGAGGCCAGGGGGCTAGCTCTCGAGCAGTACTTC; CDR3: CAISEARGLALEQYF
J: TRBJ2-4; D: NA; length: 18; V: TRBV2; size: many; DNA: TGTGCCAGCAGTCTTCGCGGAGTGTCCCCCGAGCCCAAAAACATTCAGTACTTC; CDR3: CASSLRGVSPEPKNIQYF
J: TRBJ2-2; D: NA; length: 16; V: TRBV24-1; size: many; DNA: TGTGCCACCAGTGACCGGAACCGGGGTGGCACCGGGGAGCTGTTTTTT; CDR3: CATSDRNRGGTGELFF
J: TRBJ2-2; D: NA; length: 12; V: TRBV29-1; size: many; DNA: TGCAGCGTTGGACAAAACACCGGGGAGCTGTTTTTT; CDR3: CSVGQNTGELFF
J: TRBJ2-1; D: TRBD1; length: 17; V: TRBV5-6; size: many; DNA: TGTGCCAGCAGCTCGACGAGCGGGACAGGGCAGCGCAATGAGCAGTTCTTC; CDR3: CASSSTSGTGQRNEQFF
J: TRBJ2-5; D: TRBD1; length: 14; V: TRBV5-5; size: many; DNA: TGTGCCAGCAGCTCGGGACAGGGAAAGGGGACCCAGTACTTC; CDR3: CASSSGQGKGTQYF
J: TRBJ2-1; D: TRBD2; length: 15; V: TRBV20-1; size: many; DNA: TGCAGTGCTCGTCGGCTAGCGGGGTCCTACAATGAGCAGTTCTTC; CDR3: CSARRLAGSYNEQFF
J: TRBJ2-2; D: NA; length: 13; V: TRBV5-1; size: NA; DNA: TGCGCCAGCAGCTTCCCTCGAAATGGGGAGCTGTTTTTT; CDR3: CASSFPRNGELFF
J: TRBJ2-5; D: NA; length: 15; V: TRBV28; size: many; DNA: TGTGCCAGCAGCTCCTCCGGGGCAGGCCAAGAGACCCAGTACTTC; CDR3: CASSSSGAGQETQYF
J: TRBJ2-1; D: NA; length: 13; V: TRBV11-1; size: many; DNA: TGTGCCAGCAGCTTTCTAGGTGCCAATGAGCAGTTCTTC; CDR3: CASSFLGANEQFF
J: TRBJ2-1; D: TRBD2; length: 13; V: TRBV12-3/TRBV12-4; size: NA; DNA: TGTGCCGGGGCTAGCGGGGCCGGCAATGAGCAGTTCTTC; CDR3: CAGASGAGNEQFF
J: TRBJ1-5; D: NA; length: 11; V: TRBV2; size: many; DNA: TGTGCCAGCAGTACAGCTGGGTCCCAGCATTTT; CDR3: CASSTAGSQHF
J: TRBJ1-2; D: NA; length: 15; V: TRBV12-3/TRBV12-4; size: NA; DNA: TGTGCCAGCATACGGGGCAGGGGATCACACTATGGCTACACCTTC; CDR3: CASIRGRGSHYGYTF
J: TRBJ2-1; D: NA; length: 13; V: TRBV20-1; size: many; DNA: TGCAGTGGAAGGGGCAGCTCCTACAATGAGCAGTTCTTC; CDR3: CSGRGSSYNEQFF
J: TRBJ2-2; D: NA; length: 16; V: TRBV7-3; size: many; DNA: TGTGCCAGCAGCTTATTCGGTGGGGCGAGAACCGGGGAGCTGTTTTTT; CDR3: CASSLFGGARTGELFF
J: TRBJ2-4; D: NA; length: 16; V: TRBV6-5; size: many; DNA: TGTGCCAGCAGTTACTCCCCGGGATTAGCCAAAAACATTCAGTACTTC; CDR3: CASSYSPGLAKNIQYF
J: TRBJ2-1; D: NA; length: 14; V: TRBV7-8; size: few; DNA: TGTGCCAGCAGCGTAGGGGACACCAATAGGCAGCAGTTCTTC; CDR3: CASSVGDTNRQQFF
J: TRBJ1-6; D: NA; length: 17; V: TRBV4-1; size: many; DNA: TGCGCCAGCAGCGGTTCATCCCCCGTCGGCCTTGGCTCACCCCTCCACTTT; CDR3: CASSGSSPVGLGSPLHF
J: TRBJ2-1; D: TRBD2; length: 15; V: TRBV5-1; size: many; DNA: TGCGCCAGCAGCCTTAGCGGGGGGGCTTACAATGAGCAGTTCTTC; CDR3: CASSLSGGAYNEQFF
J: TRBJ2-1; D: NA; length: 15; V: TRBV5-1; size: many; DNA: TGCGCCAGCAGCTTGAACGGGGGCTTTGGGAATGAGCAGTTCTTC; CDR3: CASSLNGGFGNEQFF
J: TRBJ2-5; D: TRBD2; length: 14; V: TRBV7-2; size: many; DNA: TGTGCCAGCAGCTTTATTAGCGGGGGGGAGACCCAGTACTTC; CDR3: CASSFISGGETQYF
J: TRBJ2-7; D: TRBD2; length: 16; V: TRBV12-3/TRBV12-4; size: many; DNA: TGTGCCAGCAGGGCGGGGGGGTCCCTAGGATTCTACGAGCAGTACTTC; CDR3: CASRAGGSLGFYEQYF